This T cell receptor beta chain emerged from a study of graft-versus-host responses after intestinal transplantation (dated by TCRdb to the early 2020s). About the investigation overall: The transplants that recipients got were multivisceral, liver-intestinal, or isolated intestinal. Every recipient was given anti-thymocyte globulin induction, then maintenance tacrolimus and steroids for around three years. After intestinal transplantation, graft-versus-host and host-versus-graft alloreactive T cell clones in the graft, circulation and bone marrow were tracked using bulk TCR-beta CDR3 sequencing. To identify alloreactive clones, pre-transplant mixed lymphocyte reaction products were sequenced and compared with unstimulated pre-transplant donor and recipient T cells. The cohort enrolled about 23 intestinal transplant recipients, one of whom was a retransplant, and a few patients without pretransplant specimens were excluded. Donor T cell macrochimerism was defined as a peak of at least 4% donor T cells among recipient peripheral blood mononuclear cells. Samples from a few later patients were sequenced in-house on an Illumina MiSeq with MiXCR processing rather than by the commercial service. What the study reported, not specific to this receptor: Early after transplant, declines in HvG clones were associated with peak levels of circulating GvH clones. GvH clones turned up in recipient bone marrow, with some appearing earlier in ileal mucosa or blood, a pattern consistent with an intestinal mucosal origin. The conclusions were limited by the relatively low number and heterogeneity of the intestinal transplant patients. In the allografts of patients with donor T cell macrochimerism, GvH to HvG T cell clonal ratios were high.

The germline V gene sets CDR1 to SGHRS and CDR2 to YFSETQ. Spanning cysteine to phenylalanine, the CDR3 consists of 12 amino acids. This entry keeps only the CDR3 DNA: 36 bases, framed from base 1. Trimmed from V: 3 bases; trimmed from J: 13 bases; junction bases lacking a gene match: 8. With regard to this clone: Its specific antigen is unknown. No base quality information exists; no much larger clone differs at one position.

The library was obtained by the immunoSEQ multiplex PCR assay. In most patients, genomic DNA was isolated using the Qiagen DNeasy Blood and Tissue Kit and sent frozen to Adaptive Biotechnologies for TCR sequencing. For most patients, genomic DNA was subjected to high-throughput TCR-beta CDR3 sequencing by Adaptive Biotechnologies. From the authors' description of their analysis: TCR sequencing data were retrieved from Adaptive's ImmunoSEQ software for roughly 17 patients, whereas a few other patients were processed with MiXCR and VDJtools. To correct CD4 versus CD8 sorting errors, any sequence found in both subsets at a frequency ratio below 5:1 was removed. Because the origin of CDR3 nucleotide sequences shared between donor and recipient could not be assigned, those sequences were removed. At least 2-fold expansion over unstimulated cells and a minimum CFSE-low frequency of 0.002% (template counts) or 0.001% (read counts) were required for clones to be classified as alloreactive. Clones were considered mappable if detected in sequenced pre-transplant spleen, lymph node, or MLR CFSE-low populations of the donor or recipient. The cumulative frequency of alloreactive clones was calculated as a percentage of all sequences, weighted by copy number. Sourced from immuneACCESS, this table was stored by TCRdb with only in-frame sequences that have V and J called. A share of the clones is absent; for the studies checked, an unresolved V gene accounts for under half, and the remainder has no known explanation. Clone size and the V and J calls come from that table; the DNA yielded D and trimming. Here the sample has some 97,000 clones; more than 75% occur a single time. The ten biggest clones cover over 0.95% of the sample.

The time point tag for this specimen amounts to: cells obtained before transplantation from donor or recipient. CD3+CD4+ and CD3+CD8+ populations were FACS-sorted from unstimulated pre-transplant donor and recipient cells taken from spleen or lymph nodes. This sequence originates from a human donor who was the organ donor for an intestinal transplant. Recombination linked TRBV5-1 to TRBJ1-2, with TRBD1 identical over 8 junction bases. The input for sequencing was unstimulated CD4+ T cells sorted from spleen or lymph node cells, taken before transplant. The nucleotide sequence is given as TGCGCCAGCAGCTCGGACAGGGTTAGTTTCACCTTC. Translated, it reads CASSSDRVSFTF. Reference TRBV5-1 and TRBJ1-2 proteins supply the regions before and after the CDR3; the full variable domain is: KAGVTQTPRYLIKTRGQQVTLSCSPISGHRSVSWYQQTPGQGLQFLFEYFSETQRNKGNFPGRFSGRQFSNSRSEMNVSTLELGDSALYLCASSSDRVSFTFGSGTRLTVV.